The present T cell receptor (beta chain) was sequenced within a study of blood T cell repertoires in COVID-19. Using immunoSEQ multiplex PCR, the repertoire was profiled, and TCRdb retains in-frame clones only, with some absent. This sample yields approximately 200,000 clones, of which roughly 85% are seen a single time; roughly a sixth belongs to the top ten. Germline CDR1 is LNHNV and CDR2 is YYDKDF (reference sequence). The length of the CDR3 is 15 residues. V was clipped by 0 bases and J by 0 bases, with 5 bases between them. Participants were aged about 18 to 90 years from approximately 24 US areas.

This TCR was sampled from a man in his forties who had recovered from COVID-19. The specimen sequenced was PBMCs or T cells enriched from blood (not recorded which). The chain carries TRBV15 and TRBJ2-2; D uncertain. The CDR3 nucleotides are TGTGCCACCAGCAGAGATTTTACGAACACCGGGGAGCTGTTTTTT. It translates to CATSRDFTNTGELFF.